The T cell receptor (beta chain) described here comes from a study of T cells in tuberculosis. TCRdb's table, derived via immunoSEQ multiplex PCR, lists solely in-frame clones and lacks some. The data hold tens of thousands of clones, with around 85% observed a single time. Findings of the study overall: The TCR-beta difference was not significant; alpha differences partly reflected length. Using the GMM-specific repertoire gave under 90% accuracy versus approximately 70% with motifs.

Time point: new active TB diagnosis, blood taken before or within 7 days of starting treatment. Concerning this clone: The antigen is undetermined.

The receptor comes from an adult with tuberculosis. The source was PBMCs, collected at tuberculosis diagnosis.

The CDR3, as DNA: TGTGCCAGCAGCGCAGGGCTGCTCGAAAAACTGTTTTTT. Protein sequence: CASSAGLLEKLFF. The chain uses TRBV14 and TRBJ1-4, with D possibly being TRBD1 (5 bases). Germline CDR1 SGHDN, CDR2 FVKESK. V was clipped by 5 bases and J by 8 bases, with 12 bases between them. This CDR3 has 13 amino acids.